These 2 T cell receptor beta chains were all obtained from the same sample, sequenced in a study of blood T cell repertoires in COVID-19. Profiling relied on immunoSEQ multiplex PCR, and the TCRdb table lists in-frame clones only, not all of them. The data contain some 150,000 clones, roughly 84% of them seen just once; the ten biggest clones take up approximately 10%. The sample was peripheral blood. These receptors were taken from a woman aged 50 to 60 with acute or convalescent COVID-19.

The chain combines TRBV6-5 with TRBJ1-1; the D gene is possibly TRBD1 (6 bases). Trimming removed 6 bases at V and 2 bases at J, with 13 bases between. The CDR3 runs to 14 residues. CDR1 is MNHEY, CDR2 SVGAGI, per germline. As DNA, the CDR3 is TGTGCCAGCAGGAAGGACAGATACAACACTGAAGCTTTCTTT. Residues: CASRKDRYNTEAFF.

This chain connects TRBV14 to TRBJ2-2; 10 nucleotides line up with TRBD1. CDR1 and CDR2 from the germline V gene are SGHDN and FVKESK. The CDR3 extends over 15 amino acids. J was trimmed by 9 bases and V by 4 bases; bases with no gene match: 8. The CDR3 DNA follows: TGTGCCAGCAGCCTCGGTGGGACAGGGGTTTGGGAGCTGTTTTTT. It is translated as CASSLGGTGVWELFF.